The rows below give T cell receptor beta chains drawn from one sample of a study of T cells after yellow fever vaccination. TCRdb itself ran the 5' RACE reads through MiXCR, one entry per CDR3 protein. The sample shows fewer than 400,000 distinct CDR3 sequences, roughly 10% of them seen only once. The material was CD4+ T cells sorted from PBMCs, obtained 45 days after the yellow fever booster vaccination. The source is a man aged 18 to 30 who received the YFV17D yellow fever vaccine. The CDR3 runs from the conserved cysteine through the conserved F or W. The order of the fields is D gene, CDR3 length, clone size, J gene, V gene, CDR3 protein, CDR3 DNA. D genes are given only for firm matches. A row's size may be missing; if present it is once, few, many or a size class.

D: -
length: 14
size: -
J: TRBJ1-2
V: TRBV2
CDR3: CASSLSGGFYGYTF
DNA: TGTGCCAGCAGTTTATCGGGGGGCTTCTATGGCTACACCTTC

D: -
length: 11
size: few
J: TRBJ2-5
V: TRBV7-9
CDR3: CASSVKETQYF
DNA: TGTGCCAGCAGTGTGAAGGAGACCCAGTACTTC

D: TRBD2
length: 16
size: -
J: TRBJ2-2
V: TRBV4-2
CDR3: CASSLRGGANTGELFF
DNA: TGTGCCAGCAGCCTCCGCGGGGGGGCCAACACCGGGGAGCTGTTTTTT

D: -
length: 15
size: -
J: TRBJ1-1
V: TRBV12-3/TRBV12-4
CDR3: CASSPREGMNTEAFF
DNA: TGTGCCAGCAGCCCGCGGGAGGGAATGAACACTGAAGCTTTCTTT

D: TRBD1
length: 15
size: few
J: TRBJ1-6
V: TRBV6-5
CDR3: CASSLTGGGNSPLHF
DNA: TGTGCCAGCAGCCTCACAGGGGGTGGTAATTCACCCCTCCACTTT

D: -
length: 15
size: many
J: TRBJ2-4
V: TRBV6-2/TRBV6-3
CDR3: CASSPDPSAKNIQYF
DNA: TGTGCCAGCAGCCCTGACCCCTCAGCCAAAAACATTCAGTACTTC

D: -
length: 17
size: -
J: TRBJ2-1
V: TRBV18
CDR3: CASSPTYIAPSYNEQFF
DNA: TGTGCCAGCTCACCGACATATATCGCCCCATCCTACAATGAGCAGTTCTTC

D: TRBD1
length: 13
size: many
J: TRBJ2-7
V: TRBV11-3
CDR3: CASSLESGGEQYF
DNA: TGTGCCAGCAGCTTAGAGTCAGGGGGCGAGCAGTACTTC

D: -
length: 13
size: few
J: TRBJ1-2
V: TRBV9
CDR3: CASSVVSGKGYTF
DNA: TGTGCCAGCAGCGTAGTTTCAGGGAAAGGCTACACCTTC

D: -
length: 13
size: -
J: TRBJ1-5
V: TRBV6-6
CDR3: CASVGFSNQPQHF
DNA: TGTGCCAGCGTGGGATTTAGCAATCAGCCCCAGCATTTT

D: -
length: 14
size: -
J: TRBJ1-4
V: TRBV5-1
CDR3: CASSGGAEDEKLFF
DNA: TGCGCCAGCAGCGGGGGTGCAGAGGATGAAAAACTGTTTTTT

D: TRBD1
length: 14
size: few
J: TRBJ2-3
V: TRBV5-5
CDR3: CASSLEQGSGTQYF
DNA: TGTGCCAGCAGCTTGGAACAGGGGAGCGGTACGCAGTATTTT

D: TRBD1
length: 17
size: few
J: TRBJ2-1
V: TRBV7-9
CDR3: CASSLPRQGSSYNEQFF
DNA: TGTGCCAGCAGCTTGCCACGACAGGGCAGCTCCTACAATGAGCAGTTCTTC

D: -
length: 14
size: -
J: TRBJ2-7
V: TRBV7-9
CDR3: CASSPGRTTYEQYF
DNA: TGTGCCAGCAGCCCGGGACGGACAACCTACGAGCAGTACTTC

D: TRBD2
length: 16
size: few
J: TRBJ2-1
V: TRBV7-2
CDR3: CASSLGVGGVTAEQFF
DNA: TGTGCCAGCAGCTTAGGGGTCGGGGGGGTTACAGCTGAGCAGTTCTTC

D: -
length: 16
size: many
J: TRBJ2-1
V: TRBV5-1
CDR3: CASSPSRGRSPNEQFF
DNA: TGCGCCAGCAGCCCAAGTCGGGGAAGGTCCCCCAATGAGCAGTTCTTC

D: TRBD2
length: 16
size: few
J: TRBJ2-1
V: TRBV5-1
CDR3: CASSLFEAGGHNEQFF
DNA: TGCGCCAGCAGCTTGTTCGAAGCGGGGGGACACAATGAGCAGTTCTTC

D: -
length: 12
size: -
J: TRBJ1-1
V: TRBV12-3/TRBV12-4
CDR3: CASSPDSAEAFF
DNA: TGTGCCAGCAGCCCTGATTCAGCTGAAGCTTTCTTT

D: -
length: 15
size: few
J: TRBJ2-5
V: TRBV5-6
CDR3: CASSLRGGGTETQYF
DNA: TGTGCCAGCAGCTTGCGTGGAGGGGGCACGGAGACCCAGTACTTC

D: TRBD1
length: 16
size: -
J: TRBJ1-2
V: TRBV5-6
CDR3: CASSSVTGVSIYGYTF
DNA: TGTGCCAGCAGCTCGGTGACAGGGGTGTCCATCTATGGCTACACCTTC

D: TRBD1
length: 14
size: -
J: TRBJ1-2
V: TRBV5-4
CDR3: CASSWDRGNYGYTF
DNA: TGTGCCAGCAGCTGGGACAGGGGTAACTATGGCTACACCTTC

D: -
length: 13
size: -
J: TRBJ1-2
V: TRBV5-4
CDR3: CASSLYGGYGYTF
DNA: TGTGCCAGCAGCTTGTACGGGGGCTATGGCTACACCTTC

D: -
length: 14
size: -
J: TRBJ2-5
V: TRBV18
CDR3: CASSPGAEQETQYF
DNA: TGTGCCAGCTCACCGGGGGCAGAACAAGAGACCCAGTACTTC

D: -
length: 15
size: -
J: TRBJ2-1
V: TRBV6-2/TRBV6-3
CDR3: CASSLFAANYNEQFF
DNA: TGTGCCAGCAGTTTATTTGCAGCCAACTACAATGAGCAGTTCTTC

D: TRBD1
length: 15
size: -
J: TRBJ2-2
V: TRBV7-2
CDR3: CASSARQGAIGELFF
DNA: TGTGCCAGCAGCGCTAGACAGGGGGCAATCGGGGAGCTGTTTTTT

D: -
length: 18
size: -
J: TRBJ1-3
V: TRBV7-3
CDR3: CASSLGLGPPTSGNTIYF
DNA: TGTGCCAGCAGCTTAGGGCTGGGACCGCCGACCTCTGGAAACACCATATATTTT

D: TRBD2
length: 14
size: -
J: TRBJ2-3
V: TRBV3-1
CDR3: CASRQSGGAGTQYF
DNA: TGTGCCAGCAGGCAAAGCGGGGGGGCAGGGACGCAGTATTTT

D: TRBD1
length: 13
size: few
J: TRBJ1-1
V: TRBV10-2
CDR3: CASAGQGWTEAFF
DNA: TGCGCCAGCGCGGGACAGGGATGGACTGAAGCTTTCTTT

D: -
length: 12
size: many
J: TRBJ2-5
V: TRBV6-5
CDR3: CASSQGWETQYF
DNA: TGTGCCAGCAGTCAGGGGTGGGAGACCCAGTACTTC

D: -
length: 14
size: many
J: TRBJ2-1
V: TRBV7-6
CDR3: CASSSGPGPNEQFF
DNA: TGTGCCAGCAGCTCCGGGCCAGGGCCAAATGAGCAGTTCTTC

D: -
length: 11
size: few
J: TRBJ2-7
V: TRBV6-5
CDR3: CASRRGDEQYF
DNA: TGTGCCAGCAGGAGGGGAGACGAGCAGTACTTC

D: -
length: 14
size: -
J: TRBJ2-2
V: TRBV7-7
CDR3: CASSSGGPTGELFF
DNA: TGTGCTAGCAGCTCCGGTGGTCCGACCGGGGAGCTGTTTTTT

D: -
length: 16
size: many
J: TRBJ2-7
V: TRBV20-1
CDR3: CSASGRREALSYEQYF
DNA: TGCAGTGCTTCCGGGAGAAGGGAGGCCCTCTCCTACGAGCAGTACTTC

D: -
length: 14
size: -
J: TRBJ1-2
V: TRBV14
CDR3: CASSLERVNYGYTF
DNA: TGTGCCAGCAGCCTCGAGAGGGTTAACTATGGCTACACCTTC

D: -
length: 12
size: -
J: TRBJ2-1
V: TRBV7-6
CDR3: CASSSYSNEQFF
DNA: TGTGCCAGCAGCTCATATTCCAATGAGCAGTTCTTC

D: TRBD2
length: 15
size: -
J: TRBJ2-5
V: TRBV5-5
CDR3: CASSLAGRRQETQYF
DNA: TGTGCCAGCAGCTTAGCGGGGCGGAGGCAAGAGACCCAGTACTTC

D: -
length: 15
size: -
J: TRBJ1-1
V: TRBV2
CDR3: CAGIPGVTQNTEAFF
DNA: TGTGCCGGGATACCAGGGGTAACGCAGAACACTGAAGCTTTCTTT

D: -
length: 12
size: many
J: TRBJ1-2
V: TRBV12-3/TRBV12-4
CDR3: CASRGDNYGYTF
DNA: TGTGCCAGCAGGGGAGACAACTATGGCTACACCTTC